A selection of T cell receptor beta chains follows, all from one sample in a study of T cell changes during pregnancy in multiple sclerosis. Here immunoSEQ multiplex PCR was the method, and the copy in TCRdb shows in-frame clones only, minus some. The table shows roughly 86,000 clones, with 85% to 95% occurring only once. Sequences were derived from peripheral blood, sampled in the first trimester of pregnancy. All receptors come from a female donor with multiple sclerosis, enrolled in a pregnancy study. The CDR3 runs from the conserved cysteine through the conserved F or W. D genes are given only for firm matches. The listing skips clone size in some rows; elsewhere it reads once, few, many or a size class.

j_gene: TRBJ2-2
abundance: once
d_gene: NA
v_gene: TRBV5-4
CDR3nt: TGTGCCAGCAGCCGAGGTGCTGGGACACGTACCGGGGAGCTGTTTTTT
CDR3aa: CASSRGAGTRTGELFF

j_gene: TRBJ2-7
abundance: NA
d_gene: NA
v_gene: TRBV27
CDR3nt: TGTGCCAGCAGTCCCCTCCCCGGGACATCAACGAGCTACGAGCAGTACTTC
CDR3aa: CASSPLPGTSTSYEQYF

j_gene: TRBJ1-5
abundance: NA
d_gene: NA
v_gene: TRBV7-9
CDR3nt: TGTGCCAGCAGCTCTAAGGGGGTAAATCAGCCCCAGCATTTT
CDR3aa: CASSSKGVNQPQHF

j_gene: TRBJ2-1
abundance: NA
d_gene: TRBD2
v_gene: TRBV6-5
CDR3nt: TGTGCCAGCAGTTACTCAGCTAGCGGGCGTATCAATGAGCAGTTCTTC
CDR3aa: CASSYSASGRINEQFF

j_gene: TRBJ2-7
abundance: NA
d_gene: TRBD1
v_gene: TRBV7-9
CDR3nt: TGTGCCAGCAGCATCTCCGGGACAGGGAGGAACGAGCAGTACTTC
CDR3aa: CASSISGTGRNEQYF

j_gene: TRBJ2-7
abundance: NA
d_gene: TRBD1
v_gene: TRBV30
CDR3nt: TGTGCCTGGAGGCCCCGGGACAGGGACTCCTACGAGCAGTACTTC
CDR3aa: CAWRPRDRDSYEQYF

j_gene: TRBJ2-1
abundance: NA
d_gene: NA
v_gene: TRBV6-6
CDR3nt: TGTGCCAGCAGTTACTCGATGGGAGATTACAATGAGCAGTTCTTC
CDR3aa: CASSYSMGDYNEQFF

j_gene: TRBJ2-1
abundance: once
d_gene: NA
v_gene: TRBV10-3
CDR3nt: TGTGCCATCAGTGGGGGGCCCTCCTACAATGAGCAGTTCTTC
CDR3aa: CAISGGPSYNEQFF

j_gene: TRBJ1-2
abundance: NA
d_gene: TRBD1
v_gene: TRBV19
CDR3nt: TGTGCCAGTAGTGCTAGATCCCGGGACAGAGACTTTTACTATGGCTACACCTTC
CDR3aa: CASSARSRDRDFYYGYTF

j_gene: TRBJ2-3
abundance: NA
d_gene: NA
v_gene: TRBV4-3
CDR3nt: TGCGCCAGCAGCCAAGGGACAGATACCCGCACAGATACGCAGTATTTT
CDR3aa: CASSQGTDTRTDTQYF

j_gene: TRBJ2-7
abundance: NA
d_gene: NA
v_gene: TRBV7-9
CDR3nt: TGTGCCAGCAGTCACCTCCCCGGGGAGAGGGACGAGCAGTACTTC
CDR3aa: CASSHLPGERDEQYF

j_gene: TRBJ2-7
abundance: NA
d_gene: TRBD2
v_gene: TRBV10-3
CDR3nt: TGTGCCATCAGTGGACTAGCGGGAGGCTCCTACGAGCAGTACTTC
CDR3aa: CAISGLAGGSYEQYF

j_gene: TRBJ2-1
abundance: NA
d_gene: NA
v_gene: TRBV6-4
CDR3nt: TGTGCCAGCAGTGAATTAGGAGCTAGCGTGGGTGAGCAGTTCTTC
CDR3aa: CASSELGASVGEQFF

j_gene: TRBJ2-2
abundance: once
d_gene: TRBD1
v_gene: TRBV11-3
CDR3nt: TGTGCCAGCAGCTTAGCCCAGACAGGGACGAACACCGGGGAGCTGTTTTTT
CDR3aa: CASSLAQTGTNTGELFF

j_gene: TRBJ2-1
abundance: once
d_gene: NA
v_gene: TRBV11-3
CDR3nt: TGTGCCAGCAGCTCCCCCCCTAGCCTGGTCTACAATGAGCAGTTCTTC
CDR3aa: CASSSPPSLVYNEQFF

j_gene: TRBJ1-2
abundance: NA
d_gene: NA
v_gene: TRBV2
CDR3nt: TGTGCCAGTGTCATCCTACCTCACTATGGCTACACCTTC
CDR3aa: CASVILPHYGYTF

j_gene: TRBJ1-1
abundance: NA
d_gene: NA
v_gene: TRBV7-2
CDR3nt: TGTGCCAGCAGCTTGGGGTCGGGGACAGAAGCTTTCTTT
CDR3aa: CASSLGSGTEAFF

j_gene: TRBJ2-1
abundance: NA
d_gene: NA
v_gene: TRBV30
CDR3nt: TGTGCCTGGAGTGTTTTAGGGGTTATCTTCTACAATGAGCAGTTCTTC
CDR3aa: CAWSVLGVIFYNEQFF

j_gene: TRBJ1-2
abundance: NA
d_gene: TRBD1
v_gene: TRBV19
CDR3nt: TGTGCCAGTAGTAGTCAGGCCAGGGGGCGTAACTATGGCTACACCTTC
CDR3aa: CASSSQARGRNYGYTF

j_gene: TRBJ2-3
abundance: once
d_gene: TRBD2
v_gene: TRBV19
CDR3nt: TGTGCCAGTAGTATTGGACTAGCGGGAGTGGTGGATACGCAGTATTTT
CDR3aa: CASSIGLAGVVDTQYF

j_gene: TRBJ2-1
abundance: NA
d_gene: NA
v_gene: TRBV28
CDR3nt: TGTGCCTCCTATACAGCCTACAATGAGCAGTTCTTC
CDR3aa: CASYTAYNEQFF